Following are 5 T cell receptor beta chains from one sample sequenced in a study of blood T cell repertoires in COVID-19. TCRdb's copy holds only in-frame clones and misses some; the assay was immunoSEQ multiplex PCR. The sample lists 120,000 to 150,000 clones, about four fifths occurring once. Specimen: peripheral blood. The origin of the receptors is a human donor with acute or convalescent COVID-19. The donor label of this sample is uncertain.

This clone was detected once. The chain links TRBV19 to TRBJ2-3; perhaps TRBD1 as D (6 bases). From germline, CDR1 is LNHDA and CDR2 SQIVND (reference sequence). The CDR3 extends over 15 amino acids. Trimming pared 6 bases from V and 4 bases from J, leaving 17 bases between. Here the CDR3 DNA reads TGTGCCAGTAGGCCCTTGGGGGCCGGATCAGATACGCAGTATTTT. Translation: CASRPLGAGSDTQYF.

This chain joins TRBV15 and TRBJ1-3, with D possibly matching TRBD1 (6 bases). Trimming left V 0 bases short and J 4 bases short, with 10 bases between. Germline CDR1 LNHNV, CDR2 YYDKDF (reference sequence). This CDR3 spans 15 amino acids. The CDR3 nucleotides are TGTGCCACCAGCAGAGATACAGGGAGCGGAAACACCATATATTTT. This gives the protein CATSRDTGSGNTIYF.

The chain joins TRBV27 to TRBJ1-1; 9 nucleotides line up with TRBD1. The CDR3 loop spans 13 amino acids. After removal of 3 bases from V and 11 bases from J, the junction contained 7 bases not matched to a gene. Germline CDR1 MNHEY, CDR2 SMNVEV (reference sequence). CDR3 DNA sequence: TGTGCCAGCAGTTTCGGACAGGGGCGGATGGCTTTCTTT. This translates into CASSFGQGRMAFF.

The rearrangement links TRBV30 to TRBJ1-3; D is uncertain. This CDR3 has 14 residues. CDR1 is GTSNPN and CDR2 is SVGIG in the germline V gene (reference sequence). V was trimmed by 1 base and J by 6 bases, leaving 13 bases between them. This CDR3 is CAWSEGRAENTIYF. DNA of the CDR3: TGTGCCTGGAGTGAAGGGCGGGCCGAAAACACCATATATTTT. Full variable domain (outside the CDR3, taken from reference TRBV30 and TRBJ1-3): SQTIHQWPATLVQPVGSPLSLECTVEGTSNPNLYWYRQAAGRGLQLLFYSVGIGQISSEVPQNLSASRPQDRQFILSSKKLLLSDSGFYLCAWSEGRAENTIYFGEGSWLTVV.

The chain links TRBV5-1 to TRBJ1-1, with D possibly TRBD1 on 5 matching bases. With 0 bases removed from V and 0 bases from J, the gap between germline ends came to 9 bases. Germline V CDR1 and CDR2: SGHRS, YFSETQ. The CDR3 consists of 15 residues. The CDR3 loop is CASSLAGGMNTEAFF. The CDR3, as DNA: TGCGCCAGCAGCTTGGCGGGGGGTATGAACACTGAAGCTTTCTTT.